This T cell receptor (beta chain) was sequenced during a study of T cells in Graves' hyperthyroidism and ophthalmopathy. Study-wide background: Specimen type is peripheral blood, collected at initial diagnosis prior to any treatment.

On this clonotype: A much more abundant neighbour one base away suggests this may be a read error.

The CDR3 loop spans 14 amino acids. Per the germline V gene, CDR1 is WSHSY and CDR2 is SAAADI. V gave up 8 bases and J gave up 3 bases, with 14 bases separating them. TCR beta CDR3 sequences were amplified from RNA transcripts. The TCR CDR3 first-round RT-PCR relied on the HTBI primer set. TCRdb re-called the multiplex PCR reads with MiXCR, one entry per CDR3 protein. The sample has hundreds of thousands of distinct CDR3 sequences, around 13% seen once. Ophthalmopathy patients showed a Clinical Activity Score of at least 3, NOSPECS grade of at least 4 and duration under 3 months. This receptor was obtained from a middle-aged woman with Graves' ophthalmopathy. The material sequenced was blood. The chain carries TRBV10-2 and TRBJ1-5, with D perhaps matching TRBD1 (6 bases). CDR3 bases: TGCGCCAGCGGTCAACAGGGAGTCAATCAGCCCCAGCATTTT. This sequence encodes CASGQQGVNQPQHF.